These 21 T cell receptor beta chains share one sample of origin, sequenced in a study of CD8+ T cells in alopecia areata. After isolation, RNA underwent reverse transcription to generate cDNA as the sequencing template. Sequenced by immunoSEQ multiplex PCR; TCRdb stores in-frame clones only, minus some. Here the sample spans about 260,000 clones, 60% being singletons. Treatment specified: oral pan-JAK inhibitor, 5-10 mg twice daily. The sample here was CD4+ T cells sorted from blood, taken around week 52, from a patient treated with tofacitinib. The receptors derive from a human donor with alopecia areata.

This clone has only a few counts. The genes are TRBV27 and TRBJ1-2, with D tentatively TRBD1 (5 bases). V lost 7 bases to trimming and J lost 4 bases, with 16 bases between them. The CDR3 runs 14 residues. Germline assignment: CDR1 MNHEY and CDR2 SMNVEV (reference sequence). Here the CDR3 reads CASTGGDRRYGYTF. The CDR3 DNA reads as TGTGCCAGCACAGGAGGGGACCGCCGCTATGGCTACACCTTC.

This clone was counted a few times. The chain employs TRBV4-3 and TRBJ2-5, with D tentatively TRBD1 (5 bases). There are 16 residues in the CDR3. From germline, CDR1 is LGHNA and CDR2 YSLEER. Trimming cost V 2 bases and J 3 bases, with 16 bases left between them. The CDR3 here is CASSQTPRVGEETQYF. The CDR3 coding sequence is TGCGCCAGCAGCCAAACGCCCCGGGTAGGGGAAGAGACCCAGTACTTC.

The chain uses TRBV4-1 and TRBJ2-5, with TRBD2 matching over 9 bases. Germline loops: CDR1 MGHRA, CDR2 YSYEKL. This CDR3 spans 15 amino acids. J lost 2 bases, V lost 1 base, and 2 bases had no gene match. The CDR3 region is CASSQGSGGQETQYF. The CDR3 region has the DNA TGCGCCAGCAGCCAAGGAAGCGGGGGGCAAGAGACCCAGTACTTC.

The V gene is TRBV7-2, the J gene TRBJ2-3, with 8 nucleotides matching TRBD2. Germline CDR1 reads SGHTA; CDR2 reads FQGNSA. V was pared by 4 bases and J by 1 base, with 7 bases of the junction left unmatched. This CDR3 spans 16 amino acids. In nucleotides, the CDR3 is TGTGCCAGCAGCTCCAGTAGCGGGGTCGGCACAGATACGCAGTATTTT. This gives the protein CASSSSSGVGTDTQYF.

This rearrangement joins TRBV30 to TRBJ1-1, with D unresolved. Germline CDR1 GTSNPN, CDR2 SVGIG (reference sequence). This CDR3 has 14 residues. Trimming removed 0 bases at V and 7 bases at J, with 15 bases between. CDR3 amino acids: CAWSVSRKLYEAFF. As DNA, the CDR3 is TGTGCCTGGAGTGTTTCTCGAAAGCTTTATGAAGCTTTCTTT. Based on the CDR3 plus reference TRBV30 and TRBJ1-1, the full variable domain is SQTIHQWPATLVQPVGSPLSLECTVEGTSNPNLYWYRQAAGRGLQLLFYSVGIGQISSEVPQNLSASRPQDRQFILSSKKLLLSDSGFYLCAWSVSRKLYEAFFGQGTRLTVV.

The genes are TRBV5-6 and TRBJ1-1; tentative D call: TRBD1 (5 bases). The CDR3 runs 13 residues. The germline V gene encodes CDR1 SGHDT and CDR2 YYEEEE. V lost 0 bases and J lost 7, with 10 bases in between. CDR3 nucleotide sequence: TGTGCCAGCAGCTTGGCCTGGGGCGGTGAAGCTTTCTTT. Translating it yields CASSLAWGGEAFF.

This clone appeared a single time. This chain links TRBV29-1 with TRBJ2-3; TRBD2 agrees at 7 bases. Germline V gives CDR1 SQVTM, CDR2 ANQGSEA. This CDR3 has 15 amino acids. With V trimmed by 7 bases and J by 2 bases, 12 bases remained unmatched. CDR3 in DNA: TGCAGCGATCTGAGGAGCGGGGCCCTCACAGATACGCAGTATTTT. Its translation is CSDLRSGALTDTQYF.

In this sample, this clone turned up a few times. V is TRBV7-2 and J is TRBJ2-1, with D unresolved. V lost 5 bases and J 5 bases, leaving 10 bases between the germline ends. Per germline, CDR1 SGHTA and CDR2 FQGNSA. The CDR3 runs 13 residues. The DNA of the CDR3 is TGTGCCAGCAGCGAGGCCCTGCACAATGAGCAGTTCTTC. Translating gives CASSEALHNEQFF.

The gene calls are TRBV5-4 and TRBJ2-5; no definite D call. CDR1 is SGHNT, CDR2 YYREEE, per germline (reference sequence). Trimming removed 2 bases from V and 4 bases from J, with 15 bases in between. The CDR3 runs to 15 residues. The CDR3 loop is CASSFLAIPRETQYF. The CDR3 DNA sequence: TGTGCCAGCAGCTTTTTAGCAATCCCAAGAGAGACCCAGTACTTC. The full variable domain, rest sourced from reference TRBV5-4 and TRBJ2-5, is ETGVTQSPTHLIKTRGQQVTLRCSSQSGHNTVSWYQQALGQGPQFIFQYYREEENGRGNFPPRFSGLQFPNYSSELNVNALELDDSALYLCASSFLAIPRETQYFGPGTRLLVL.

The rearrangement links TRBV2 to TRBJ2-3; 10 bases match TRBD2. Germline CDR1 reads SNHLY; CDR2 reads FYNNEI. The CDR3 runs 13 residues. With V trimmed by 8 bases and J by 6 bases, 5 bases remained unmatched. The CDR3 sequence is CASRLAGVDTQYF. The CDR3 DNA reads as TGTGCCAGCCGTCTAGCGGGGGTGGATACGCAGTATTTT. Complete variable domain (other parts from reference TRBV2 and TRBJ2-3): EPEVTQTPSHQVTQMGQEVILRCVPISNHLYFYWYRQILGQKVEFLVSFYNNEISEKSEIFDDQFSVERPDGSNFTLKIRSTKLEDSAMYFCASRLAGVDTQYFGPGTRLTVL.

V gene TRBV7-2 combines with J gene TRBJ1-2; D might be TRBD1 (5 bases). CDR1 SGHTA and CDR2 FQGNSA come from the germline V gene. The CDR3 contains 13 residues. Deletions cut 1 base from V and 7 bases from J, with 10 bases between. CDR3 in DNA: TGTGCCAGCAGCTTAGATTGGGGCGGTGGCTACACCTTC. It translates to CASSLDWGGGYTF.

J is TRBJ2-7 and V is TRBV2, with TRBD2 matching 8 bases. This CDR3 contains 16 residues. J gave up 2 bases and V 0 bases, and 6 bases lay outside the gene matches. Germline CDR1 SNHLY, CDR2 FYNNEI. The DNA for the CDR3 is TGTGCCAGCAGTGAAGCGGGGGTTAGCGGGGCCTACGAGCAGTACTTC. Its translation is CASSEAGVSGAYEQYF.

The chain links TRBV6-5 to TRBJ2-6, with D hard to call. This CDR3 contains 16 residues. Germline CDR1 MNHEY, CDR2 SVGAGI. V lost 0 bases and J lost 2, with 8 bases in between. The DNA of the CDR3 is TGTGCCAGCAGTTACTCGAAAGTGGCTGGGGCCAACGTCCTGACTTTC. Amino acids: CASSYSKVAGANVLTF.

The J gene is TRBJ1-1, the V gene TRBV30; TRBD1 matches at 12 bases. This CDR3 is built from 15 residues. Germline-derived CDR1 and CDR2 are GTSNPN and SVGIG (reference sequence). V lost 1 base and J lost 5; bases outside the gene matches: 5. CDR3 loop: CAWSGGDRGRTEAFF. The CDR3, as DNA: TGTGCCTGGAGTGGAGGGGACAGGGGGCGAACTGAAGCTTTCTTT.

The CDR3 loop is CASSQAPGGPATNEKLFF. In nucleotides, the CDR3 is TGCGCCAGCAGCCAAGCTCCGGGAGGGCCTGCAACTAATGAAAAACTGTTTTTT. The chain couples TRBV4-1 to TRBJ1-4, with D unclear. V was shortened by 1 base and J by 0 bases, with 15 bases between the two germline ends. Germline CDR1 and CDR2: MGHRA and YSYEKL. CDR3 length: 18 amino acids.

This clone was detected once. The CDR3 nucleotides are TGCAGCGTCGCGCAGGGTGGCTACACCTTC. Encoded protein: CSVAQGGYTF. The chain links TRBV29-1 to TRBJ1-2; weak D call: TRBD1 (5 bases). Germline-derived CDR1 and CDR2 are SQVTM and ANQGSEA. The CDR3 loop spans 10 amino acids. Trimming shortened V by 6 bases and J by 7 bases, and 9 bases separated the two germline ends.

The rearrangement links TRBV30 to TRBJ1-5, with 8 bases that match TRBD1. V shed 4 bases, J shed 5 bases, and the junction held 7 bases outside the gene matches. The CDR3 length is 14 residues. Per the germline V gene, CDR1 is GTSNPN and CDR2 is SVGIG (reference sequence). The CDR3: CAWTLGTGHQPQHF. CDR3 DNA: TGTGCCTGGACACTCGGGACAGGTCATCAGCCCCAGCATTTT.

CDR3 sequence (DNA): TGTGCCAGTAGTATCACCCGGGGCAATGAGCAGTTCTTC. Protein product: CASSITRGNEQFF. J is TRBJ2-1 and V is TRBV19; D perhaps matches TRBD2 (5 bases). V lost 3 bases and J lost 6, with 9 bases in between. CDR3 length: 13 residues. Germline CDR1 reads LNHDA; CDR2 reads SQIVND (reference sequence).

As for this clone: A read error may produce the germline difference seen at one junction end. J is TRBJ2-7 and V is TRBV5-4; D is possibly TRBD1 or TRBD2 (6 bases each). The CDR3 consists of 15 residues. CDR1 is SGHNT and CDR2 is YYREEE in the germline V gene (reference sequence). CDR3 DNA: TGTGCCAGCAGCTTGCTGATCGGGGGCTCCTCCGAGCAGTACTTC. The encoded protein is CASSLLIGGSSEQYF.

This clone came up a few times. The chain links TRBV20-1 to TRBJ2-5; D gene unclear. Germline lookup yields CDR1 DFQATT and CDR2 SNEGSKA (reference sequence). CDR3 length: 10 amino acids. With 6 bases removed from V and 3 bases from J, the gap between germline ends came to 5 bases. In DNA form, the CDR3 reads TGCAGTGCCGTAGAAGAGACCCAGTACTTC. Its protein product is CSAVEETQYF.

V gene TRBV29-1 combines with J gene TRBJ1-2; D perhaps matches TRBD1 (5 bases). The CDR3 is 12 residues long. Trimming cost V 2 bases and J 4 bases, with 8 bases left between them. Germline-derived CDR1 and CDR2 are SQVTM and ANQGSEA. The CDR3 reads CSVEPGLYGYTF. In nucleotides, the CDR3 is TGCAGCGTTGAACCGGGGCTCTATGGCTACACCTTC.